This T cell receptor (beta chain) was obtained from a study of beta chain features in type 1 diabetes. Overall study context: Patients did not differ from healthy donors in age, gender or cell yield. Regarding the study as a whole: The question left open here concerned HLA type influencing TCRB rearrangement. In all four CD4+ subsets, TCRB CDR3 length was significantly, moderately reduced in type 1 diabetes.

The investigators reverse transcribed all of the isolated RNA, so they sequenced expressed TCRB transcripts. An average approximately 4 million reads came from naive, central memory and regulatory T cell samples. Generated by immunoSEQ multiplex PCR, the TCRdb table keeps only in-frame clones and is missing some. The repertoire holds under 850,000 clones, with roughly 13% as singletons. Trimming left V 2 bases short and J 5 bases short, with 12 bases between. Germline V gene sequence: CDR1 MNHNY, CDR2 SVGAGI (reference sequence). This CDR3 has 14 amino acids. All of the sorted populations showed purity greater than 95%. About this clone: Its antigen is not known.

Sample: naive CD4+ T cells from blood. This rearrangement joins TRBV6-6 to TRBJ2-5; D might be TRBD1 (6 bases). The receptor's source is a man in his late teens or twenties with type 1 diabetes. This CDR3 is CASSYAQGSETQYF. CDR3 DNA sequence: TGTGCCAGCAGTTACGCGCAGGGGAGCGAGACCCAGTACTTC.